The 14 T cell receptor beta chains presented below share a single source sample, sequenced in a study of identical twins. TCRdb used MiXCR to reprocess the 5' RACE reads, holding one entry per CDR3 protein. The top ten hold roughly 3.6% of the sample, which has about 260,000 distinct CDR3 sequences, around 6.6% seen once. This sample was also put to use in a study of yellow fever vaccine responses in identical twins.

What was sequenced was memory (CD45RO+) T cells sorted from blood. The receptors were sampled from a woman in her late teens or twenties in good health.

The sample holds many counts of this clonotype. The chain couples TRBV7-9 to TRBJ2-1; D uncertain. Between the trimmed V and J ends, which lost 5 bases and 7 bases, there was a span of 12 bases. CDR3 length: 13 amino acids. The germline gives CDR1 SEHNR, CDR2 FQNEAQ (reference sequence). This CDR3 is CASSPSHRNEQFF. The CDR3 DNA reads TGTGCCAGCAGCCCGTCCCATCGGAATGAGCAGTTCTTC.

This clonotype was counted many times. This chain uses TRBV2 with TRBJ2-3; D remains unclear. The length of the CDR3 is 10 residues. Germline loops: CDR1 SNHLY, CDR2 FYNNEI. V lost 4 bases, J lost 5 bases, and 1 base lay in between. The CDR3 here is CASSGDTQYF. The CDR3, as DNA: TGTGCCAGCAGTGGAGATACGCAGTATTTT.

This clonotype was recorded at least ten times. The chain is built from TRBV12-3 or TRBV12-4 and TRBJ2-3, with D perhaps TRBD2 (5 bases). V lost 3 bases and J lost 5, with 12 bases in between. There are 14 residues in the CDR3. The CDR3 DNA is TGTGCCAGCAGTTTTCGGGGAGAGGGAGATACGCAGTATTTT. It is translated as CASSFRGEGDTQYF.

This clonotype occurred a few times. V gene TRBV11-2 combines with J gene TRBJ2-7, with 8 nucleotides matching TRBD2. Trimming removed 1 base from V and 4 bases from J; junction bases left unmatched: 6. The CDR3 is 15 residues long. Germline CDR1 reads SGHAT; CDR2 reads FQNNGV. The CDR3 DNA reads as TGTGCCAGCAGCTTAGCCAGCGGGAGAGGGTACGAGCAGTACTTC. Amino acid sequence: CASSLASGRGYEQYF.

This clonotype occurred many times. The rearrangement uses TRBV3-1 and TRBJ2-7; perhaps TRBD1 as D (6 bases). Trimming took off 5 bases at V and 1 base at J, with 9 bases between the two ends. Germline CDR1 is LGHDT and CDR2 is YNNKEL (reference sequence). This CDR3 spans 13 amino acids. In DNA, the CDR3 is TGTGCCAGCAGCAGAGGACAGTCCTACGAGCAGTACGTC. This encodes CASSRGQSYEQYV.

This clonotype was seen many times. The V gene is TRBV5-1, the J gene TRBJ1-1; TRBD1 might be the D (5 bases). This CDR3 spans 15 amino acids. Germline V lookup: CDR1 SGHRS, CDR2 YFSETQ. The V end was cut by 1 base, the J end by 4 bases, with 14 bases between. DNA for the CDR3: TGCGCCAGCAGCTTGACCTGGGGGGAGGGCACTGAAGCTTTCTTT. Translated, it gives CASSLTWGEGTEAFF. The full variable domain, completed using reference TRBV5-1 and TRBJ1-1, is KAGVTQTPRYLIKTRGQQVTLSCSPISGHRSVSWYQQTPGQGLQFLFEYFSETQRNKGNFPGRFSGRQFSNSRSEMNVSTLELGDSALYLCASSLTWGEGTEAFFGQGTRLTVV.

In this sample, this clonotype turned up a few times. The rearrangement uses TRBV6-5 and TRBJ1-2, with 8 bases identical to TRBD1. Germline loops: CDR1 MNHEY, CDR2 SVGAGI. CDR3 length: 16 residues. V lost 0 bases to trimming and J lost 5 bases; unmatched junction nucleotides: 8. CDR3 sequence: CASSYSSDRAGYGYTF. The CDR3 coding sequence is TGTGCCAGCAGTTACTCCTCGGACAGGGCGGGATATGGCTACACCTTC.

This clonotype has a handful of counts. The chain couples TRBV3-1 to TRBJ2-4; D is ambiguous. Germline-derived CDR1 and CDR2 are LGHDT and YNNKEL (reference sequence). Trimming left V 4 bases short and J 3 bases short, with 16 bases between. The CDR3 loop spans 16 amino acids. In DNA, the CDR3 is TGTGCCAGCAGCCCCCTCAGTGGGGTCGGCAAAAACATTCAGTACTTC. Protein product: CASSPLSGVGKNIQYF.

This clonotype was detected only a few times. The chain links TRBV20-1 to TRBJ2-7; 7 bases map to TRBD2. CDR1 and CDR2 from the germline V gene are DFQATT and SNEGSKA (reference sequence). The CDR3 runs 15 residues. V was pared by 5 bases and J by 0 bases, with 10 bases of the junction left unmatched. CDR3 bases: TGCAGTGCTCCCGGACTAGGGACGAGCTCCTACGAGCAGTACTTC. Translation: CSAPGLGTSSYEQYF.

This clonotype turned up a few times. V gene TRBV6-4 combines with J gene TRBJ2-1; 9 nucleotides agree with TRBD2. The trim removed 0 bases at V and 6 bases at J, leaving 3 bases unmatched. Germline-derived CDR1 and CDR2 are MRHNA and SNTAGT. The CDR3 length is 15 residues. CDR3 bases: TGTGCCAGCAGTGACTCTAGCGGGAGTACCAATGAGCAGTTCTTC. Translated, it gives CASSDSSGSTNEQFF.

The CDR3 region has the DNA TGCGCCAGCAGCTTGGGCGGGAGGGCCTTTTCGAATGAGCAGTTCTTC. This translates into CASSLGGRAFSNEQFF. The chain joins TRBV5-1 to TRBJ2-1; 9 bases fit TRBD2. V was clipped by 0 bases and J by 7 bases; unmatched bases: 8. This CDR3 contains 16 residues. The V gene's germline CDR1 is SGHRS and CDR2 YFSETQ. The complete variable domain, with remaining parts taken from reference TRBV5-1 and TRBJ2-1, reads KAGVTQTPRYLIKTRGQQVTLSCSPISGHRSVSWYQQTPGQGLQFLFEYFSETQRNKGNFPGRFSGRQFSNSRSEMNVSTLELGDSALYLCASSLGGRAFSNEQFFGPGTRLTVL.

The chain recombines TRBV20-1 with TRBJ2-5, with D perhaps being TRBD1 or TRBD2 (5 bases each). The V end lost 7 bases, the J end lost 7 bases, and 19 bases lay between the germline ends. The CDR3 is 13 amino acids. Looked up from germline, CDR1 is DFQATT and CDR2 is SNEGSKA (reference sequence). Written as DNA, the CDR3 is TGCAGTGTCGATCAGGGTAATGGGGGGACCCAGTACTTC. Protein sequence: CSVDQGNGGTQYF.

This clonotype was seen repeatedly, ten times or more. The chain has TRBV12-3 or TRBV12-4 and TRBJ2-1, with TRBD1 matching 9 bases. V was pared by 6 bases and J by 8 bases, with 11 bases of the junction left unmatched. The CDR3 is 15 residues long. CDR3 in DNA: TGTGCCAGCAGCTACCGGGACAGGGTAGGGGATGAGCAGTTCTTC. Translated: CASSYRDRVGDEQFF.

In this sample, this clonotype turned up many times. CDR3 nucleotide sequence: TGTGCCATCAGTGACCCCCCCTGGACTAGCGCCATCACAGATACGCAGTATTTT. This gives the protein CAISDPPWTSAITDTQYF. The chain links TRBV10-3 to TRBJ2-3; TRBD2 matches at 9 bases. This CDR3 region has 18 residues. Germline CDR1 ENHRY, CDR2 SYGVKD. V was clipped by 3 bases and J by 2 bases; unmatched bases: 12.